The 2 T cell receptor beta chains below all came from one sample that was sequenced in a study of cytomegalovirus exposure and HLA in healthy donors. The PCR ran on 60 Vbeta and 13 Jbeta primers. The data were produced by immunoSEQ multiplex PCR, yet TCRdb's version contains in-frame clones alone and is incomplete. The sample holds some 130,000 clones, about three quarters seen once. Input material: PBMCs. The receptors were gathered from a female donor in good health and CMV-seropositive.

CDR3 nucleotide sequence: TGTGCCAGCAGCGAGCTAAGGAGAGATACGCAGTATTTT. This gives the protein CASSELRRDTQYF. The genes are TRBV2 and TRBJ2-3; D uncertain. The CDR3 has 13 amino acids. Trimming took 6 bases from V and 5 from J, leaving 12 bases between them. Germline values: CDR1 SNHLY, CDR2 FYNNEI.

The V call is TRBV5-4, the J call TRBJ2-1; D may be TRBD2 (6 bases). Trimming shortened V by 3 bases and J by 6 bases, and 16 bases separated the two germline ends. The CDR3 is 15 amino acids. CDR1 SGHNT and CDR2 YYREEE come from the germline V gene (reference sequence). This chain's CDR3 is CASSSEAGPTNEQFF. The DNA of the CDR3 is TGTGCCAGCAGCTCCGAGGCGGGGCCTACCAATGAGCAGTTCTTC. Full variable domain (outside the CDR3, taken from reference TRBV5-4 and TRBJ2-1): ETGVTQSPTHLIKTRGQQVTLRCSSQSGHNTVSWYQQALGQGPQFIFQYYREEENGRGNFPPRFSGLQFPNYSSELNVNALELDDSALYLCASSSEAGPTNEQFFGPGTRLTVL.